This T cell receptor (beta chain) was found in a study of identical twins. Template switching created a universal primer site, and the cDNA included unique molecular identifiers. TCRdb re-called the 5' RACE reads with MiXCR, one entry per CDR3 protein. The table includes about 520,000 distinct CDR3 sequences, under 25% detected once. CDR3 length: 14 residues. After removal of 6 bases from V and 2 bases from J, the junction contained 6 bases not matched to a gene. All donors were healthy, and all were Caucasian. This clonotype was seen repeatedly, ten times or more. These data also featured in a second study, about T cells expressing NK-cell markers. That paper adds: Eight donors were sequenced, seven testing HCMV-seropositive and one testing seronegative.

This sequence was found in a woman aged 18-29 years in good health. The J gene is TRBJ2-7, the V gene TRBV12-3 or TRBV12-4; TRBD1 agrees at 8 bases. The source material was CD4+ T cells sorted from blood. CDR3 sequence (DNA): TGTGCCAGCAGGCAGGGGGCCCTTCCCTACGAGCAGTACTTC. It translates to CASRQGALPYEQYF.